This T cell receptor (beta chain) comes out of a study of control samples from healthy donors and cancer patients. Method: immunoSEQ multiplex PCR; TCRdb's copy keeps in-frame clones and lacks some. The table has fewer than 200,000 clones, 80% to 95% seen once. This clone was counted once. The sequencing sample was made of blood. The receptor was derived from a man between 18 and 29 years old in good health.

CDR3 amino acids: CATSDSGQFSNQPQHF. The CDR3 DNA is TGTGCCACCAGTGATTCGGGACAGTTTAGCAATCAGCCCCAGCATTTT. This chain joins TRBV24-1 and TRBJ1-5; 7 nucleotides match TRBD1. The CDR3 consists of 16 residues. The junction had 3 bases not matched to a gene; V was cut back by 2 bases and J by 0 bases. Germline V gene data show CDR1 as KGHDR and CDR2 as SFDVKD.